The entry below describes one T cell receptor (beta chain). V shed 3 bases and J shed 8 bases, with 11 bases lying between them. The CDR3 totals 13 residues. Germline V gene sequence: CDR1 LNHDA, CDR2 SQIVND (reference sequence). The sample comes from a study of blood T cell repertoires in COVID-19. For the study at large: COVID-19 samples collected from the United States, Italy and Spain covered acute and convalescent phases. T cells, B-cell-depleted T cells, or PBMCs provided the cDNA or gDNA that served as material.

Authors' data handling: Counts of nucleated cells, estimated from reference gene primer amplification, were obtained. Here immunoSEQ multiplex PCR was the method, and the copy in TCRdb shows in-frame clones only, minus some. The DNA was the basis for D and trimming; V, J and clone size are from that table. The profile shows approximately 74,000 clones, 70% to 90% of them singletons. The chain employs TRBV19 and TRBJ1-5; no definite D call. Sequencing was done on a sample of peripheral blood. The sequence was obtained from a man aged 65 to 85 with acute or convalescent COVID-19. This chain's CDR3 is CASSMAHREPQHF. DNA for the CDR3: TGTGCCAGTAGTATGGCCCATCGGGAGCCCCAGCATTTT. Full variable domain (outside the CDR3, taken from reference TRBV19 and TRBJ1-5): DGGITQSPKYLFRKEGQNVTLSCEQNLNHDAMYWYRQDPGQGLRLIYYSQIVNDFQKGDIAEGYSVSREKKESFPLTVTSAQKNPTAFYLCASSMAHREPQHFGDGTRLSIL.